Shown below are 5 T cell receptor beta chains from a single sample sequenced in a study of blood T cells in healthy people across ages. Alongside a J-beta primer mix, a sample-barcoded 5' primer served in a second PCR lasting roughly 7 to 11 cycles. TCRdb processed the 5' RACE reads anew with MiXCR; each CDR3 protein has one entry. The sample comprises around 970,000 distinct CDR3 sequences, just over 50% of which are singletons, and around 21% rests with the top ten. The sequenced sample was blood. These receptors were taken from a woman aged 55-69 years in good health.

This chain uses TRBV20-1 with TRBJ2-3, with 15 bases identical to TRBD2. In germline, CDR1 is DFQATT, CDR2 SNEGSKA (reference sequence). J was trimmed by 4 bases and V by 4 bases; bases with no gene match: 3. This CDR3 contains 15 residues. The CDR3 spells CSATGLAGGPDTQYF. CDR3 DNA: TGCAGTGCTACCGGACTAGCGGGAGGGCCAGATACGCAGTATTTT.

The V call is TRBV18, the J call TRBJ2-7; D may be TRBD1 or TRBD2 (5 bases each). The CDR3 length is 16 residues. Per germline, CDR1 KGHSH and CDR2 LQKENI. V shed 6 bases and J shed 0 bases, with 18 bases lying between them. CDR3 in DNA: TGTGCCAGCTCGCCGGGACCACTAAGTATCTCCTACGAGCAGTACTTC. It yields the protein CASSPGPLSISYEQYF.

This chain links TRBV7-8 with TRBJ1-1, with D possibly TRBD1 on 6 matching bases. Trimming removed 1 base from V and 0 bases from J, with 15 bases in between. The germline V gene has CDR1 SGHVS and CDR2 FQNEAQ. CDR3 length: 17 amino acids. The CDR3 loop is CASSLDPQGPMNTEAFF. The CDR3 coding sequence is TGTGCCAGCAGCTTAGACCCACAGGGACCTATGAACACTGAAGCTTTCTTT.

This clonotype was detected only a few times. The chain uses TRBV28 and TRBJ2-7; D is unresolved. The germline V and J ends were trimmed by 8 bases and 5 bases, with 19 bases remaining between them. The CDR3 spans 14 residues. Germline V gene sequence: CDR1 MDHEN, CDR2 SYDVKM. The CDR3 region is CASHEASGNHEQYF. The CDR3 DNA reads TGTGCCAGCCACGAGGCTTCTGGAAATCACGAGCAGTACTTC.

This clonotype has only a few counts. V gene TRBV6-2 or TRBV6-3 combines with J gene TRBJ2-7, with 9 positions matching TRBD2. Per the germline V gene, CDR1 is MNHEY and CDR2 is SVGEGT. V trimming: 6 bases; J trimming: 3 bases; junction bases outside the gene matches: 12. The CDR3 loop spans 16 amino acids. The DNA for the CDR3 is TGTGCCAGCAGCCGCCGCCTAGCGGGACATTTCTACGAGCAGTACTTC. Its translation: CASSRRLAGHFYEQYF.